The clone carrying this T cell receptor beta chain was recorded a few times. Its antigen is still unknown. This sample is drawn from a study of blood T cells in healthy people across ages. Study outcomes and limitations: Nothing was known about donor CMV status, and this possibly confounded expanded clonotype changes.

The second PCR ran roughly 7 to 12 cycles with a sample-barcoded 5' primer and J-beta primers. TCRdb recomputed calls from the 5' RACE reads with MiXCR, one row per CDR3 protein. This sample carries hundreds of thousands of distinct CDR3 sequences, about 43% of them seen once, and the ten largest clones take 25% to 30%. The sample comprised blood. This TCR came from a man of 80 years or more in good health.

CDR3 sequence (DNA): TGCAGTGCGGAGCCCGGGACAGGGTCCTACGAGCAGTACTTC. Amino acid sequence: CSAEPGTGSYEQYF. The rearrangement uses TRBV20-1 and TRBJ2-7, with 9 nucleotides matching TRBD1. Germline V gene sequence: CDR1 DFQATT, CDR2 SNEGSKA (reference sequence). With 6 bases clipped from V and 1 base from J, the junction kept 7 bases outside the gene matches. This CDR3 has 14 amino acids.